This TCR beta chain was documented in a study of T cells after yellow fever vaccination. Ten or more counts support this clonotype. Its antigen is not known. Study conclusions and caveats: Sorted repertoires could include abundant contaminating clonotypes from bulk cells. Only a minor proportion of clonotypes was detected across both CD4 and CD8 compartments.

The CDR3 totals 13 residues. Germline-derived CDR1 and CDR2 are SNHLY and FYNNEI. V lost 6 bases and J lost 6, with 13 bases in between. TCRdb re-called the 5' RACE reads with MiXCR, one entry per CDR3 protein. The sample consists of 300,000 to 450,000 distinct CDR3 sequences, about 7.8% of them appearing once. This chain links TRBV2 with TRBJ2-3; tentatively, D is TRBD1 or TRBD2 (5 bases each). The sequences come from PBMCs, collected about 41 days after the first yellow fever vaccination. The origin of this receptor is a man aged 18 to 35 who received the YFV17D yellow fever vaccine. In nucleotides, the CDR3 is TGTGCCAGCAGGTCGGGGCCGGGGGATACGCAGTATTTT. It yields the protein CASRSGPGDTQYF.